The 29 T cell receptor beta chains presented below share a single source sample, sequenced in a study of T cell changes during pregnancy in multiple sclerosis (dated by TCRdb to between 2018 and 2020). The method behind the library was the immunoSEQ multiplex PCR assay. TCRdb's version of the immuneACCESS table is confined to in-frame rearrangements and falls short of the full clone set. An unresolved V gene accounts for under half of the shortfall where checked; the remainder is of unknown origin. Within this sample are some 95,000 clones, with around 92% of them counted one time only. Jointly, the top ten make up around 2.5% of the sample. The input for sequencing was peripheral blood, taken in the first trimester of pregnancy. These receptors were collected from a female donor with multiple sclerosis, enrolled in a pregnancy study.

The chain employs TRBV6-4 and TRBJ1-2, with 10 bases matching TRBD1. The CDR3 sequence is 15 residues long. V was pared by 4 bases and J by 7 bases, with 9 bases of the junction left unmatched. Germline assignment: CDR1 MRHNA and CDR2 SNTAGT. CDR3 region: CASSVSLDRGLGYTF. The CDR3 coding sequence is TGTGCCAGCAGTGTCTCCCTCGACAGGGGGCTTGGCTACACCTTC.

This clone was seen just once. This chain connects TRBV5-1 to TRBJ1-6; tentative D call: TRBD1 (5 bases). The CDR3 runs 16 residues. V was pared by 3 bases and J by 7 bases, with 17 bases between. The germline CDR1 and CDR2 sequences are SGHRS and YFSETQ. Here the CDR3 reads CASSSRDWRSNSPLHF. For the CDR3, the DNA is TGCGCCAGCAGCTCCAGGGATTGGCGGTCGAATTCACCCCTCCACTTT.

The chain carries TRBV4-3 and TRBJ2-1; 8 nucleotides agree with TRBD1. CDR1 is LGHNA, CDR2 YSLEER, per germline. CDR3 size: 16 residues. V trimming: 2 bases; J trimming: 2 bases; junction bases outside the gene matches: 5. The CDR3 sequence: CASSQLGQETYNEQFF. CDR3 sequence (DNA): TGCGCCAGCAGCCAATTGGGACAGGAGACCTACAATGAGCAGTTCTTC.

This chain links TRBV25-1 with TRBJ2-7; 11 positions agree with TRBD2. The length of the CDR3 is 15 residues. V lost 5 bases, J lost 5 bases, and 8 bases stayed unmatched. From germline, CDR1 is MGHDK and CDR2 SYGVNS. The chain's CDR3 is CASSPLTSGSDEQYF. The CDR3 DNA reads TGTGCCAGCAGTCCCCTTACTAGCGGGAGTGACGAGCAGTACTTC.

V usage is TRBV28 and J usage is TRBJ2-1; the match to TRBD2 covers 7 bases. Germline-derived CDR1 and CDR2 are MDHEN and SYDVKM. Trimming removed 8 bases from V and 6 bases from J; junction bases left unmatched: 10. The CDR3 is 14 amino acids. CDR3 amino acids: CASQGLLASNEQFF. The CDR3 DNA is TGTGCCAGCCAGGGATTACTAGCGAGCAATGAGCAGTTCTTC.

This clone was detected once. The rearrangement links TRBV2 to TRBJ1-4; D ambiguous. V lost 0 bases and J lost 3, with 5 bases in between. Germline-derived CDR1 and CDR2 are SNHLY and FYNNEI. The length of the CDR3 is 14 residues. The CDR3 is CASSEALSNEKLFF. For the CDR3, the DNA is TGTGCCAGCAGTGAAGCGCTATCTAATGAAAAACTGTTTTTT.

V is TRBV27 and J is TRBJ2-7; TRBD1 aligns across 7 bases. V trimming: 6 bases; J trimming: 2 bases; junction bases outside the gene matches: 7. Germline CDR1 reads MNHEY; CDR2 reads SMNVEV (reference sequence). This CDR3 has 14 amino acids. In nucleotides, the CDR3 is TGTGCCAGCAGACAAGGACAGGTTGCCTACGAGCAGTACTTC. Its protein is CASRQGQVAYEQYF.

As DNA, the CDR3 is TGTGCCAGCAGCTTACAGGGTTGGGACTACAATGAGCAGTTCTTC. This encodes CASSLQGWDYNEQFF. V is TRBV5-5 and J is TRBJ2-1; D perhaps matches TRBD1 (6 bases). In germline, CDR1 is SGHKS, CDR2 YYEKEE (reference sequence). Trimming pared 2 bases from V and 3 bases from J, leaving 12 bases between. The CDR3 is 15 amino acids.

The CDR3 bases are TGTGCCAGCAGTTACAGCAGGGGGGTCCCTAACTATGGCTACACCTTC. This sequence encodes CASSYSRGVPNYGYTF. This chain links TRBV6-6 with TRBJ1-2, with TRBD1 matching over 7 bases. V was pared by 2 bases and J by 0 bases, with 6 bases of the junction left unmatched. This CDR3 is 16 amino acids long. Germline V gene sequence: CDR1 MNHNY, CDR2 SVGAGI (reference sequence).

The chain links TRBV19 to TRBJ2-3, with 7 nucleotides matching TRBD2. The CDR3 consists of 15 residues. V trimming: 8 bases; J trimming: 3 bases; junction bases outside the gene matches: 11. Germline values: CDR1 LNHDA, CDR2 SQIVND (reference sequence). The DNA for the CDR3 is TGTGCCAGTGCAACGGGAGGAGGCCCTACAGATACGCAGTATTTT. Translating gives CASATGGGPTDTQYF. The full variable domain, its missing parts supplied by reference TRBV19 and TRBJ2-3, is DGGITQSPKYLFRKEGQNVTLSCEQNLNHDAMYWYRQDPGQGLRLIYYSQIVNDFQKGDIAEGYSVSREKKESFPLTVTSAQKNPTAFYLCASATGGGPTDTQYFGPGTRLTVL.

The CDR3 region is CASSWGHMNTEAFF. CDR3 DNA: TGTGCCAGCAGCTGGGGCCACATGAACACTGAAGCTTTCTTT. The chain employs TRBV7-2 and TRBJ1-1, with D possibly matching TRBD1 (5 bases). Germline values: CDR1 SGHTA, CDR2 FQGNSA. The germline V and J ends were trimmed by 4 bases and 0 bases, with 9 bases remaining between them. CDR3 length: 14 amino acids.

This rearrangement joins TRBV7-2 to TRBJ2-1; possibly TRBD1 for D (7 bases). The CDR3 length is 15 residues. CDR1 is SGHTA, CDR2 FQGNSA, per germline. The V end was cut by 6 bases, the J end by 7 bases, with 19 bases between. The CDR3 loop is CASRSRGEAGNEQFF. In DNA, the CDR3 is TGTGCCAGCAGATCCAGGGGGGAAGCTGGAAATGAGCAGTTCTTC. The full variable domain, its missing parts supplied by reference TRBV7-2 and TRBJ2-1, is GAGVSQSPSNKVTEKGKDVELRCDPISGHTALYWYRQSLGQGLEFLIYFQGNSAPDKSGLPSDRFSAERTGGSVSTLTIQRTQQEDSAVYLCASRSRGEAGNEQFFGPGTRLTVL.

This sequence joins TRBV7-8 and TRBJ1-5; D is possibly TRBD1 (6 bases). Germline V gene lookup returns CDR1 SGHVS and CDR2 FQNEAQ. The CDR3 consists of 16 residues. Deletions cut 5 bases from V and 2 bases from J, with 16 bases between. The DNA for the CDR3 is TGTGCCAGCAGCAAAGGGAGGGGGGGCGGCAATCAGCCCCAGCATTTT. Translated: CASSKGRGGGNQPQHF. The full variable domain, in which reference TRBV7-8 and TRBJ1-5 provide the parts outside the CDR3, is GAGVSQSPRYKVAKRGQDVALRCDPISGHVSLFWYQQALGQGPEFLTYFQNEAQLDKSGLPSDRFFAERPEGSVSTLKIQRTQQEDSAVYLCASSKGRGGGNQPQHFGDGTRLSIL.

This clone was counted a single time. The V gene is TRBV2, the J gene TRBJ2-5; 16 positions agree with TRBD2. Germline CDR1 reads SNHLY; CDR2 reads FYNNEI. With 6 bases clipped from V and 3 bases from J, the junction kept 4 bases outside the gene matches. This CDR3 contains 16 residues. CDR3 in amino acids: CASRGLAGGPEETQYF. The CDR3 DNA follows: TGTGCCAGCAGGGGACTAGCGGGAGGGCCGGAAGAGACCCAGTACTTC.

J is TRBJ2-7 and V is TRBV19; 12 bases map to TRBD2. Germline V gives CDR1 LNHDA, CDR2 SQIVND (reference sequence). The CDR3 extends over 18 amino acids. The V gene end was trimmed by 1 base and the J gene end by 1 base; junction bases not matched to a gene: 8. CDR3 DNA: TGTGCCAGTAGTATAGTCTCTAGCGGGAGGGCCCGGTCCTACGAGCAGTACTTC. This sequence encodes CASSIVSSGRARSYEQYF.

This clone was observed once. The V call is TRBV5-6, the J call TRBJ1-1; 8 nucleotides line up with TRBD1. This CDR3 has 15 residues. The germline gives CDR1 SGHDT, CDR2 YYEEEE. The J segment lost 1 base and the V segment lost 2 bases, leaving 4 bases of the junction unmatched. CDR3: CASSFLTGGNTEAFF. The DNA of the CDR3 is TGTGCCAGCAGCTTTCTAACAGGGGGGAACACTGAAGCTTTCTTT.

This clone was observed a handful of times. V and J are TRBV2 and TRBJ2-7; the match to TRBD2 covers 11 bases. Germline V gives CDR1 SNHLY, CDR2 FYNNEI. V trimming: 7 bases; J trimming: 6 bases; junction bases outside the gene matches: 17. There are 17 residues in the CDR3. CDR3 DNA sequence: TGTGCCAGCACCACCCTAGCGGGAGGCCTGTGGAGTGGCGAGCAGTACTTC. Translating it yields CASTTLAGGLWSGEQYF.

The chain employs TRBV6-1 and TRBJ2-7, with 8 bases fitting TRBD2. This CDR3 comprises 12 residues. From germline, CDR1 is MNHNS and CDR2 SASEGT. Trimming removed 10 bases from V and 7 bases from J; junction bases left unmatched: 9. The CDR3 loop is CANGGGLREQYF. The CDR3 DNA follows: TGTGCCAACGGCGGGGGGTTGCGAGAGCAGTACTTC.

The chain is built from TRBV6-4 and TRBJ2-7; 7 nucleotides match TRBD2. CDR1 is MRHNA and CDR2 is SNTAGT in the germline V gene. This CDR3 has 13 amino acids. Trimming took 6 bases from V and 2 from J; bases not matched to a gene: 4. Here the CDR3 reads CASSSRGAYEQYF. CDR3 nucleotides: TGTGCCAGCAGCAGTCGGGGGGCCTACGAGCAGTACTTC.

The chain couples TRBV4-2 to TRBJ2-7; D is undetermined. Germline V gene data show CDR1 as LGHNA and CDR2 as YNFKEQ. V lost 1 base and J lost 0, with 10 bases in between. The CDR3 length is 15 residues. The CDR3, as DNA: TGTGCCAGCAGCCAAGGTAGCTTAAGCTCCTACGAGCAGTACTTC. Amino acids: CASSQGSLSSYEQYF.

The chain couples TRBV28 to TRBJ2-5, with 9 positions matching TRBD2. There are 15 residues in the CDR3. V lost 5 bases and J lost 1; bases outside the gene matches: 5. From germline, CDR1 is MDHEN and CDR2 SYDVKM. The CDR3 here is CASSLSGRSQETQYF. The DNA of the CDR3 is TGTGCCAGCAGTCTTAGCGGGAGAAGCCAAGAGACCCAGTACTTC.

This clone was seen only once. The CDR3, as DNA: TGTGCCAGCAGCTTGAGCGGGAGGGCCGAGCAGTACTTC. This gives the protein CASSLSGRAEQYF. The chain carries TRBV11-2 and TRBJ2-7, with 10 bases aligning to TRBD2. Germline V gene data show CDR1 as SGHAT and CDR2 as FQNNGV. V lost 3 bases and J lost 6; bases outside the gene matches: 2. The CDR3 consists of 13 residues.

The chain combines TRBV28 with TRBJ2-7; D may be TRBD1 (6 bases). Germline assignment: CDR1 MDHEN and CDR2 SYDVKM. The germline V and J ends were trimmed by 6 bases and 2 bases, with 20 bases remaining between them. The CDR3 sequence is 16 residues long. The CDR3 protein is CASRYGGGASTYEQYF. For the CDR3, the DNA is TGTGCCAGCAGATATGGGGGCGGTGCATCCACCTACGAGCAGTACTTC.

This clone is a singleton in its sample. A read error may produce the germline difference seen at one junction end. The chain carries TRBV19 and TRBJ2-1; 11 bases map to TRBD2. The CDR3 has 15 residues. CDR1 and CDR2 (germline): LNHDA, SQIVND (reference sequence). The CDR3 DNA reads TGTGCCAGCAGTATAGGAACTAGCGGGAGTCATGAGCAGTTCTTC. Its translation is CASSIGTSGSHEQFF.

V and J are TRBV25-1 and TRBJ2-7, with D perhaps matching TRBD1 (5 bases). Germline V gene lookup returns CDR1 MGHDK and CDR2 SYGVNS. This CDR3 contains 13 residues. V lost 7 bases and J 2 bases, leaving 12 bases between the germline ends. CDR3 sequence reads: CASMGLSPYEQYF. The DNA of the CDR3 is TGTGCCAGCATGGGGCTGAGTCCCTACGAGCAGTACTTC.

This clone was seen just once. The CDR3 loop is CSVIGQGVGQPQHF. CDR3 nucleotide sequence: TGCAGCGTTATAGGACAGGGGGTGGGTCAGCCCCAGCATTTT. This chain connects TRBV29-1 to TRBJ1-5, with 10 bases fitting TRBD1. Germline V CDR1 and CDR2: SQVTM, ANQGSEA. With 5 bases clipped from V and 6 bases from J, the junction kept 7 bases outside the gene matches. The CDR3 spans 14 residues.

In this sample, this clone turned up once. The V call is TRBV5-4, the J call TRBJ1-1; a weak D match, TRBD1 (6 bases). Looked up from germline, CDR1 is SGHNT and CDR2 is YYREEE (reference sequence). The CDR3 has 16 amino acids. V gave up 4 bases and J gave up 0 bases, with 16 bases separating them. CDR3 sequence: CASSPLGGAMNTEAFF. The CDR3 bases are TGTGCCAGCAGCCCGCTTGGGGGCGCTATGAACACTGAAGCTTTCTTT.

This chain joins TRBV27 and TRBJ2-7, with 9 nucleotides matching TRBD1. Germline CDR1 is MNHEY and CDR2 is SMNVEV (reference sequence). V lost 3 bases to trimming and J lost 1 base; unmatched junction nucleotides: 1. The CDR3 spans 14 residues. CDR3: CASSFGTGSYEQYF. The CDR3 DNA reads as TGTGCCAGCAGTTTCGGGACAGGGTCCTACGAGCAGTACTTC.

Worth noting for this clone: Other nucleotide sequences in the sample specify the same CDR3. This chain links TRBV28 with TRBJ2-2; D is uncertain. Germline CDR1 and CDR2: MDHEN and SYDVKM. Trimming took off 3 bases at V and 6 bases at J, with 5 bases between the two ends. The CDR3 is 12 residues long. In DNA, the CDR3 is TGTGCCAGCAGTTTTGGCTCCGGGGAGCTGTTTTTT. It specifies CASSFGSGELFF.